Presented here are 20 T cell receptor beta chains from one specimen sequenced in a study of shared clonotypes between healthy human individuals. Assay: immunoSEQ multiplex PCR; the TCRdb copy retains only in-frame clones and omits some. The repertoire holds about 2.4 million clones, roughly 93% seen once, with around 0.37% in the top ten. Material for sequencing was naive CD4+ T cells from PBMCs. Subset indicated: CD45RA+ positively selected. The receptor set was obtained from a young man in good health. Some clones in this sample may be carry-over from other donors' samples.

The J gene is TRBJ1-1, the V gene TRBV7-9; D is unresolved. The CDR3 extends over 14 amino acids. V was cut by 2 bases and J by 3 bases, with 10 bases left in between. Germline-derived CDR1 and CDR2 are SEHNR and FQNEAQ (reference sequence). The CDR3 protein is CASSLSLSDTEAFF. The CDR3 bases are TGTGCCAGCAGCTTAAGTTTATCGGACACTGAAGCTTTCTTT.

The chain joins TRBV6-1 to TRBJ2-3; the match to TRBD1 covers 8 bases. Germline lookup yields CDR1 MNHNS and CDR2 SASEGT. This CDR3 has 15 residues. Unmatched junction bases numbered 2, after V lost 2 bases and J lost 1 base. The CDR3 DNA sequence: TGTGCCAGCAGTGAACAGGGGGCTGGCACAGATACGCAGTATTTT. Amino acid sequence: CASSEQGAGTDTQYF.

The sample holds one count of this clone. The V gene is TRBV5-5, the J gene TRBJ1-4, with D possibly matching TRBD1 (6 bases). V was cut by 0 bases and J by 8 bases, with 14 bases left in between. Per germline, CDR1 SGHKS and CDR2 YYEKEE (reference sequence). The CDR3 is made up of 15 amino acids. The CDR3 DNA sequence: TGTGCCAGCAGCTTGGAGGGGGGTTTACGCGAAAAACTGTTTTTT. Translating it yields CASSLEGGLREKLFF.

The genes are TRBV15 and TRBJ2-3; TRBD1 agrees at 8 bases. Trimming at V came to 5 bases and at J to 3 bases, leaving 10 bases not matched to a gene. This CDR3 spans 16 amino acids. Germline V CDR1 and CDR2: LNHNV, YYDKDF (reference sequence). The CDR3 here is CATSSRQGSITDTQYF. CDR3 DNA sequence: TGTGCCACCAGCTCCCGACAGGGGTCGATTACAGATACGCAGTATTTT. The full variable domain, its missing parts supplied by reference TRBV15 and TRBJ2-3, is DAMVIQNPRYQVTQFGKPVTLSCSQTLNHNVMYWYQQKSSQAPKLLFHYYDKDFNNEADTPDNFQSRRPNTSFCFLDIRSPGLGDTAMYLCATSSRQGSITDTQYFGPGTRLTVL.

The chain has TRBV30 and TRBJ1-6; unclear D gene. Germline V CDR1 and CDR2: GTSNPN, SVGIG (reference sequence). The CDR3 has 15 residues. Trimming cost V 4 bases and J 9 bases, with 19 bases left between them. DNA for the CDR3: TGTGCCTGGACCGTAGTAGGGTTGATGGGTTCACCCCTCCACTTT. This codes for CAWTVVGLMGSPLHF.

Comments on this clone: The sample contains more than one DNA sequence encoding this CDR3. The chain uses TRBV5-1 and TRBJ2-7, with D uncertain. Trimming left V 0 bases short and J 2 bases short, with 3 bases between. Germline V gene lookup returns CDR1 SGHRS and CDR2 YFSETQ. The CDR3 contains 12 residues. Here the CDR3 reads CASSLDTYEQYF. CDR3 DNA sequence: TGCGCCAGCAGCTTGGACACCTACGAGCAGTACTTC.

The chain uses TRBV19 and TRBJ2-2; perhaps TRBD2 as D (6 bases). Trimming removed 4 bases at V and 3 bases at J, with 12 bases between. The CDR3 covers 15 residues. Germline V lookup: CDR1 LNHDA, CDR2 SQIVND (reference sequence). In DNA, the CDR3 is TGTGCCAGTAGTAGGGGGGTGACGGACACCGGGGAGCTGTTTTTT. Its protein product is CASSRGVTDTGELFF.

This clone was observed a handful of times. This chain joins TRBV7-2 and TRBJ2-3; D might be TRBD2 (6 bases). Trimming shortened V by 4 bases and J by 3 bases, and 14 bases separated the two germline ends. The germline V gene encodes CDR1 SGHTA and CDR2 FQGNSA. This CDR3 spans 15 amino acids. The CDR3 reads CASSSEGLRTDTQYF. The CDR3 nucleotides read TGTGCCAGCAGCTCCGAGGGACTGAGGACAGATACGCAGTATTTT.

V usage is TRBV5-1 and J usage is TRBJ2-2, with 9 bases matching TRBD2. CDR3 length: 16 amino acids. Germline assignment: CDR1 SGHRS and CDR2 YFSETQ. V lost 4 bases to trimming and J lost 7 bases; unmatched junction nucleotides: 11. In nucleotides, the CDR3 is TGCGCCAGCAGCCCGGGGACTAGCCTAGTTGGCGGGGAGCTGTTTTTT. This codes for CASSPGTSLVGGELFF. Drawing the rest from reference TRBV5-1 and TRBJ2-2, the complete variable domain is KAGVTQTPRYLIKTRGQQVTLSCSPISGHRSVSWYQQTPGQGLQFLFEYFSETQRNKGNFPGRFSGRQFSNSRSEMNVSTLELGDSALYLCASSPGTSLVGGELFFGEGSRLTVL.

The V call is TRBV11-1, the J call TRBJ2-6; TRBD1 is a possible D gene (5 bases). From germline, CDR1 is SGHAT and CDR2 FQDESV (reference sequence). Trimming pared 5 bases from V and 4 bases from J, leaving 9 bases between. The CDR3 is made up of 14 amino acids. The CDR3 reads CASSTRQGANVLTF. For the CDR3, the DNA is TGTGCCAGCAGCACCAGACAGGGGGCCAACGTCCTGACTTTC.

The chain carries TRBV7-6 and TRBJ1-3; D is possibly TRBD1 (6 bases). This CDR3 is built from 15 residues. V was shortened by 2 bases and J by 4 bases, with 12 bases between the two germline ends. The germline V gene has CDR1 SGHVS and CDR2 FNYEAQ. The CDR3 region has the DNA TGTGCCAGCAGCTTATTCGGGGGCACGGGAAACACCATATATTTT. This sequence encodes CASSLFGGTGNTIYF.

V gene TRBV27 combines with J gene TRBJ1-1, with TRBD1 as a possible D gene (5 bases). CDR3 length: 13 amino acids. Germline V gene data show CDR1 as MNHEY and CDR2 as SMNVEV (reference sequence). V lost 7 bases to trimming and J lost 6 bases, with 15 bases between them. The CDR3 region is CASTGQGFPEAFF. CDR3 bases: TGTGCCAGCACCGGGCAGGGATTCCCTGAAGCTTTCTTT.

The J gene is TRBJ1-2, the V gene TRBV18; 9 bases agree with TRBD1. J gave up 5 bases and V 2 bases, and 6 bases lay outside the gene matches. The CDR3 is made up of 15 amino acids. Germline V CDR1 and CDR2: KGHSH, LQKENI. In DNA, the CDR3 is TGTGCCAGCTCACCATCTATGACAGGGGGATATGGCTACACCTTC. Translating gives CASSPSMTGGYGYTF.

The CDR3 reads CAWRLGGGYEQYF. The CDR3 DNA sequence: TGTGCCTGGAGGTTAGGTGGGGGCTACGAGCAGTACTTC. This chain connects TRBV30 to TRBJ2-7; D may match TRBD1 or TRBD2 (5 bases each). This CDR3 is built from 13 residues. Germline assignment: CDR1 GTSNPN and CDR2 SVGIG (reference sequence). V was cut by 3 bases and J by 3 bases, with 12 bases left in between.

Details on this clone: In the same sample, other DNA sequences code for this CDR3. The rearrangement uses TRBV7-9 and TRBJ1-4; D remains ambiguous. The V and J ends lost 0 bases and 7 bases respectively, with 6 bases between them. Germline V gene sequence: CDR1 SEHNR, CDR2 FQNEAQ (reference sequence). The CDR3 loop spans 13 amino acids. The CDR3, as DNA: TGTGCCAGCAGCTTAGCGGGTGGTGAAAAACTGTTTTTT. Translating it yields CASSLAGGEKLFF. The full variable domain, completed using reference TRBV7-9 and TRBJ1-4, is DTGVSQNPRHKITKRGQNVTFRCDPISEHNRLYWYRQTLGQGPEFLTYFQNEAQLEKSRLLSDRFSAERPKGSFSTLEIQRTEQGDSAMYLCASSLAGGEKLFFGSGTQLSVL.

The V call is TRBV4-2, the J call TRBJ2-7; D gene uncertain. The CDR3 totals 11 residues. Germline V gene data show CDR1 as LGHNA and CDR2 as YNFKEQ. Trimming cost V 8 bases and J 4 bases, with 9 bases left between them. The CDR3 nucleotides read TGTGCCAGCGCCTGGGGTTACGAGCAGTACTTC. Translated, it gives CASAWGYEQYF.

The CDR3 sequence: CASSGAGGVYGYTF. As DNA, the CDR3 is TGTGCCAGCAGCGGGGCAGGGGGCGTTTATGGCTACACCTTC. The chain uses TRBV9 and TRBJ1-2; TRBD1 aligns across 8 bases. CDR1 SGDLS and CDR2 YYNGEE come from the germline V gene. V was clipped by 3 bases and J by 5 bases; unmatched bases: 6. This CDR3 spans 14 amino acids. The variable domain in full, with the rest retrieved from reference TRBV9 and TRBJ1-2, is DSGVTQTPKHLITATGQRVTLRCSPRSGDLSVYWYQQSLDQGLQFLIQYYNGEERAKGNILERFSAQQFPDLHSELNLSSLELGDSALYFCASSGAGGVYGYTFGSGTRLTVV.

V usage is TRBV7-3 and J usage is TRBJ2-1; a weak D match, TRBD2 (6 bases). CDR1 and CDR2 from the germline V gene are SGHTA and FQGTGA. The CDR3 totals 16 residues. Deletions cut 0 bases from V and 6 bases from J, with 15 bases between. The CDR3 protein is CASSLTPGAGGNEQFF. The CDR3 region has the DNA TGTGCCAGCAGCTTAACACCGGGAGCGGGTGGCAATGAGCAGTTCTTC. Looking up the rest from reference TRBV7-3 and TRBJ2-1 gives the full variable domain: GAGVSQTPSNKVTEKGKYVELRCDPISGHTALYWYRQSLGQGPEFLIYFQGTGAADDSGLPNDRFFAVRPEGSVSTLKIQRTERGDSAVYLCASSLTPGAGGNEQFFGPGTRLTVL.

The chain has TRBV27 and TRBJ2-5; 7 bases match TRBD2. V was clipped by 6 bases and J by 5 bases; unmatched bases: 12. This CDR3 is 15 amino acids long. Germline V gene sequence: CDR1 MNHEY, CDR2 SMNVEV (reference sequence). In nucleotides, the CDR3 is TGTGCCAGCAGCCGCAGGAGCACCGGGGGGGAGACCCAGTACTTC. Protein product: CASSRRSTGGETQYF.

CDR3 nucleotide sequence: TGTGCCACAGGGGTAGCGGGAGTTAATGAGCAGTTCTTC. Translating it yields CATGVAGVNEQFF. The chain employs TRBV10-3 and TRBJ2-1; TRBD2 agrees at 9 bases. J gave up 7 bases and V 10 bases, and 8 bases lay outside the gene matches. CDR3 length: 13 residues. Germline V lookup: CDR1 ENHRY, CDR2 SYGVKD.